The source of this T cell receptor (beta chain) is a study of CD8+ T cells in alopecia areata. Study context: Oral tofacitinib, 5 to 10 mg twice daily, was given in an open-label trial. Tofacitinib ran 6 to 18 months, followed by 6 months off drug. Study outcomes and limitations: Significant decreases in scalp clonality and expanded CD8+ clones followed tofacitinib treatment. Higher clonality and more expanded CD8+ clones appeared in lesional than normal scalp.

CDR1 is SQVTM and CDR2 is ANQGSEA in the germline V gene. V lost 1 base, J lost 0 bases, and 7 bases lay in between. The CDR3 sequence is 13 residues long. Noted treatment: oral pan-JAK inhibitor, 5-10 mg twice daily. cDNA serving as the sequencing template came from extracted, reverse transcribed RNA. Profiled with immunoSEQ multiplex PCR; TCRdb holds only in-frame clones, not every one. The sample includes 90,000 to 120,000 clones, 65% to 85% of them seen just once. About this clone itself: Its antigen is not identified.

The sequence was collected from a human donor with alopecia areata. V usage is TRBV29-1 and J usage is TRBJ2-7, with D hard to call. The sequences come from CD8+ T cells sorted from blood, collected at week 24, from a patient treated with tofacitinib. CDR3 in amino acids: CSVEVASSYEQYF. The CDR3 bases are TGCAGCGTTGAAGTGGCCTCCTCCTACGAGCAGTACTTC.